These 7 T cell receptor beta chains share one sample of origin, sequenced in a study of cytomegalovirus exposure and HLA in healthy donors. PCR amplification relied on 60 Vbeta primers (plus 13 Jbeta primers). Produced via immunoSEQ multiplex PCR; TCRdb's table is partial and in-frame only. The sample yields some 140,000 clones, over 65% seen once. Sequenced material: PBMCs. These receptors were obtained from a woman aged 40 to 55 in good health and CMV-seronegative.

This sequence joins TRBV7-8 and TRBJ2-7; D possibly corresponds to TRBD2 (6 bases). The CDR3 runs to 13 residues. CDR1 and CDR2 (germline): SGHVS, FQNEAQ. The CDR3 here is CAIGAGLSREQYF. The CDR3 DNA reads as TGTGCTATAGGTGCGGGACTGTCGCGGGAGCAGTACTTC.

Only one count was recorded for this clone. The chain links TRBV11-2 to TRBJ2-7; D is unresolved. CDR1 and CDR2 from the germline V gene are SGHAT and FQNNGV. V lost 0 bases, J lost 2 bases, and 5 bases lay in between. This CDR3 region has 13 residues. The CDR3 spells CASSLDPPYEQYF. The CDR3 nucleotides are TGTGCCAGCAGCTTAGACCCTCCCTACGAGCAGTACTTC.

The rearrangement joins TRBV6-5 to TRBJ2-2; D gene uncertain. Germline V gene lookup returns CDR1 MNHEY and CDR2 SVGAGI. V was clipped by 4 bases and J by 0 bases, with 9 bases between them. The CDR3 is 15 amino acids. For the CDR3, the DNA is TGTGCCAGCAGTTCGCGTCCCGCGAACACCGGGGAGCTGTTTTTT. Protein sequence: CASSSRPANTGELFF.

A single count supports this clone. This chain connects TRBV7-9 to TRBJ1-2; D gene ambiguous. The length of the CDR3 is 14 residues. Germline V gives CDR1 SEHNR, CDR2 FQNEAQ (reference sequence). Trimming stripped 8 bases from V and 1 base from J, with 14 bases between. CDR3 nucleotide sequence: TGTGCCAGCCCGCACCCGAACTTTAACTATGGCTACACCTTC. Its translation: CASPHPNFNYGYTF.

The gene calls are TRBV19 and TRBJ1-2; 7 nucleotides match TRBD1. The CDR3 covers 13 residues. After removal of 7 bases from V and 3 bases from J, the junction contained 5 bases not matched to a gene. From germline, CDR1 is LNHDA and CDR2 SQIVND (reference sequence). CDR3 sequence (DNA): TGTGCCAGTAACCGGGACAGTGACTATGGCTACACCTTC. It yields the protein CASNRDSDYGYTF.

The CDR3 region has the DNA TGTGCCAGCAGGGGCAGGGCTAAAAACATTCAGTACTTC. Its protein is CASRGRAKNIQYF. The chain is built from TRBV27 and TRBJ2-4; the D gene is possibly TRBD1 (5 bases). Germline CDR1 is MNHEY and CDR2 is SMNVEV (reference sequence). Trimming took 6 bases from V and 4 from J, leaving 10 bases between them. The CDR3 covers 13 residues.

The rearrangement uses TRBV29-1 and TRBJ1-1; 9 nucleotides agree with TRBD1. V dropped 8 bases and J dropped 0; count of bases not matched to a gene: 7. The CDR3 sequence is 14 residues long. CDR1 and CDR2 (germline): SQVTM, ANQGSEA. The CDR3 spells CSSRDRDMNTEAFF. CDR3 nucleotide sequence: TGCAGCTCTCGGGACAGGGACATGAACACTGAAGCTTTCTTT.